This T cell receptor (beta chain) was captured in a study of T cell changes during pregnancy in multiple sclerosis. Trimming stripped 4 bases from V and 3 bases from J, with 13 bases between. There are 14 residues in the CDR3. Germline V gene sequence: CDR1 KGHSH, CDR2 LQKENI. TCRdb's table, derived via immunoSEQ multiplex PCR, lists solely in-frame clones and lacks some. The sample yields around 80,000 clones, 85% to 95% seen once. Sequences were derived from peripheral blood, sampled before pregnancy. This TCR came from a female donor with multiple sclerosis, enrolled in a pregnancy study. The chain links TRBV18 to TRBJ2-7; maybe TRBD2 (5 bases). The CDR3: CASSLRSGDYEQYF. The DNA for the CDR3 is TGTGCCAGCTCACTACGATCCGGGGACTACGAGCAGTACTTC.